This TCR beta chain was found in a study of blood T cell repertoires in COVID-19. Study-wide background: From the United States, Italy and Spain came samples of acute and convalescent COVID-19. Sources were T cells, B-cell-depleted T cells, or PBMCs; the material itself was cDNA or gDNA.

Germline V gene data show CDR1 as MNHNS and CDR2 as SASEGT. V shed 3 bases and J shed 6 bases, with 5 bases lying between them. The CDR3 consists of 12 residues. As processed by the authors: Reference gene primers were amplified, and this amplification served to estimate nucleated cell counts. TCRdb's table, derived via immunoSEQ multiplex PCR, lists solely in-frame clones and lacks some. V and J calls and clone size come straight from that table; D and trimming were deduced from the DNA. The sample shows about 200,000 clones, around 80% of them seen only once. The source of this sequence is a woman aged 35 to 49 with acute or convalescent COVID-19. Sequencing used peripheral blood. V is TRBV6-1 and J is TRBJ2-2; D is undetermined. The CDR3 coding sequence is TGTGCCAGCAGTGATCGGGCCGGGGAGCTGTTTTTT. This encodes CASSDRAGELFF.